The 27 T cell receptor beta chains in this list originate from one sample, sequenced in a study of cytomegalovirus exposure and HLA in healthy donors. The table came from immunoSEQ multiplex PCR; TCRdb's copy has only in-frame clones and leaves some out. The sample yields under 150,000 clones, 70% to 90% seen once. The material sequenced was PBMCs. Receptors originate from a man between 18 and 35 years old in good health and CMV-seropositive.

The chain employs TRBV11-2 and TRBJ2-7; D unclear. V lost 3 bases and J lost 4, with 7 bases in between. The CDR3 extends over 12 amino acids. CDR1 SGHAT and CDR2 FQNNGV come from the germline V gene. CDR3 sequence (DNA): TGTGCCAGCAGCTTTGCAGATTACGAGCAGTACTTC. This translates into CASSFADYEQYF.

Remarks on this clone: The germline gene is not matched at one end of the junction; a read error may be the cause. The chain is built from TRBV6-1 and TRBJ2-2, with D maybe TRBD2 (6 bases). The CDR3 sequence is 16 residues long. Germline lookup yields CDR1 MNHNS and CDR2 SASEGT. DNA for the CDR3: TGTGCCAGCAGCGAAGATGGGGGGAGGTACACCGGGGAGCTGTTTTTT. Its translation is CASSEDGGRYTGELFF.

This chain uses TRBV19 with TRBJ1-5; D is unresolved. There are 15 residues in the CDR3. V dropped 3 bases and J dropped 1 base, with 10 bases sitting between them. CDR1 is LNHDA and CDR2 is SQIVND in the germline V gene (reference sequence). The CDR3 nucleotides read TGTGCCAGTAGTATGGAGTCTTGGAGCAATCAGCCCCAGCATTTT. As protein: CASSMESWSNQPQHF.

This clone has just one count. This sequence joins TRBV5-1 and TRBJ2-2; D uncertain. The CDR3 contains 15 residues. The V gene's germline CDR1 is SGHRS and CDR2 YFSETQ. Trimming cost V 0 bases and J 0 bases, with 6 bases left between them. CDR3: CASSLVPANTGELFF. The CDR3 nucleotides read TGCGCCAGCAGCTTGGTTCCGGCGAACACCGGGGAGCTGTTTTTT. The full variable domain, in which reference TRBV5-1 and TRBJ2-2 provide the parts outside the CDR3, is KAGVTQTPRYLIKTRGQQVTLSCSPISGHRSVSWYQQTPGQGLQFLFEYFSETQRNKGNFPGRFSGRQFSNSRSEMNVSTLELGDSALYLCASSLVPANTGELFFGEGSRLTVL.

This clone was observed a few times. The gene calls are TRBV19 and TRBJ1-2, with 11 bases matching TRBD1. V shed 4 bases and J 4 bases; nucleotides not matched to a gene: 11. There are 17 residues in the CDR3. Germline CDR1 reads LNHDA; CDR2 reads SQIVND (reference sequence). The CDR3 sequence is CASSTRGGTGGTYGYTF. As DNA, the CDR3 is TGTGCCAGTAGTACCCGCGGCGGGACAGGGGGAACCTATGGCTACACCTTC.

The chain has TRBV7-2 and TRBJ1-2, with TRBD1 as a possible D gene (5 bases). The V gene lost 5 bases and the J gene lost 8 bases, with 18 bases spanning the gap. Per germline, CDR1 SGHTA and CDR2 FQGNSA. This CDR3 spans 14 amino acids. CDR3 DNA sequence: TGTGCCAGCAGCATGGACTCAGGGAGGAGGGGCTACACCTTC. It yields the protein CASSMDSGRRGYTF.

The chain combines TRBV9 with TRBJ2-3; a weak D match, TRBD2 (5 bases). V lost 3 bases and J lost 4, with 15 bases in between. The CDR3 is made up of 15 amino acids. Germline CDR1 is SGDLS and CDR2 is YYNGEE. CDR3 sequence reads: CASSEGLAGADTQYF. The CDR3 DNA reads as TGTGCCAGCAGCGAAGGCCTAGCCGGCGCAGATACGCAGTATTTT.

The chain couples TRBV7-7 to TRBJ2-5; 7 bases fit TRBD1. This CDR3 is built from 16 residues. Germline CDR1 is SSHAT and CDR2 is FNYEAQ (reference sequence). V dropped 1 base and J dropped 2; count of bases not matched to a gene: 7. The CDR3 DNA is TGTGCCAGCAGCTTAGGGGGCCCGGGACAGCAAGAGACCCAGTACTTC. The encoded protein is CASSLGGPGQQETQYF.

The chain employs TRBV18 and TRBJ1-1; the D gene is possibly TRBD1 (6 bases). V was clipped by 6 bases and J by 5 bases, with 16 bases between them. Germline assignment: CDR1 KGHSH and CDR2 LQKENI. The CDR3 extends over 14 amino acids. The CDR3 spells CASSLLQGWTEAFF. Here the CDR3 DNA reads TGTGCCAGCTCGCTACTACAGGGTTGGACTGAAGCTTTCTTT.

This clone has a handful of counts. This chain uses TRBV9 with TRBJ1-6; maybe TRBD1 (5 bases). Trimming took 2 bases from V and 14 from J, leaving 20 bases between them. The germline V gene encodes CDR1 SGDLS and CDR2 YYNGEE. This CDR3 is built from 15 residues. CDR3: CASSVTGGLEGTLHF. The DNA of the CDR3 is TGTGCCAGCAGCGTTACGGGGGGATTGGAGGGGACCCTCCACTTT.

This clone was seen a handful of times. This chain joins TRBV16 and TRBJ2-1; D is unresolved. Trimming stripped 2 bases from V and 7 bases from J, with 6 bases between. Germline V gene lookup returns CDR1 KGHSY and CDR2 FQNENV. CDR3 length: 12 residues. CDR3 residues: CASSQRRNEQFF. The CDR3, as DNA: TGTGCCAGCAGCCAAAGGCGGAATGAGCAGTTCTTC.

This clone has just a few counts. The gene calls are TRBV2 and TRBJ1-2; possible D gene TRBD1, 6 bases. In germline, CDR1 is SNHLY, CDR2 FYNNEI. V was clipped by 6 bases and J by 4 bases, with 18 bases between them. This CDR3 spans 15 amino acids. The CDR3 sequence is CASSKTGILGYGYTF. The CDR3 region has the DNA TGTGCCAGCAGCAAAACAGGGATATTGGGCTATGGCTACACCTTC.

The chain uses TRBV29-1 and TRBJ1-2; D unresolved. CDR1 and CDR2 (germline): SQVTM, ANQGSEA. Trimming cost V 4 bases and J 0 bases, with 6 bases left between them. The CDR3 totals 12 residues. For the CDR3, the DNA is TGCAGCGTTGTTCGGGCTAACTATGGCTACACCTTC. Translation gives CSVVRANYGYTF.

The chain recombines TRBV5-6 with TRBJ2-1, with D tentatively TRBD2 (5 bases). The V and J ends lost 0 bases and 7 bases respectively, with 14 bases between them. Germline V gene sequence: CDR1 SGHDT, CDR2 YYEEEE. This CDR3 is built from 15 residues. DNA of the CDR3: TGTGCCAGCAGCTTGGGGGCGGGTTGGGATAATGAGCAGTTCTTC. It yields the protein CASSLGAGWDNEQFF. Full variable domain (missing parts from reference TRBV5-6 and TRBJ2-1): DAGVTQSPTHLIKTRGQQVTLRCSPKSGHDTVSWYQQALGQGPQFIFQYYEEEERQRGNFPDRFSGHQFPNYSSELNVNALLLGDSALYLCASSLGAGWDNEQFFGPGTRLTVL.

The rearrangement uses TRBV5-1 and TRBJ2-5, with D perhaps matching TRBD2 (5 bases). CDR1 is SGHRS and CDR2 is YFSETQ in the germline V gene. The V end lost 0 bases, the J end lost 0 bases, and 9 bases lay between the germline ends. The CDR3 is 15 amino acids. The CDR3 bases are TGCGCCAGCAGCTTGGCTGGGAGTAACCAAGAGACCCAGTACTTC. It is translated as CASSLAGSNQETQYF. Drawing the rest from reference TRBV5-1 and TRBJ2-5, the complete variable domain is KAGVTQTPRYLIKTRGQQVTLSCSPISGHRSVSWYQQTPGQGLQFLFEYFSETQRNKGNFPGRFSGRQFSNSRSEMNVSTLELGDSALYLCASSLAGSNQETQYFGPGTRLLVL.

The chain carries TRBV10-3 and TRBJ2-7; 10 positions match TRBD2. Germline V gene data show CDR1 as ENHRY and CDR2 as SYGVKD. The CDR3 is 13 amino acids. V lost 8 bases, J lost 3 bases, and 4 bases stayed unmatched. The CDR3 DNA reads TGTGCCATCGGGACTAGCGAAATCTACGAGCAGTACTTC. This codes for CAIGTSEIYEQYF.

This clone was detected only once. J is TRBJ2-6 and V is TRBV11-1, with no clear D. CDR3 size: 16 residues. V lost 7 bases, J lost 1 base, and 14 bases lay in between. CDR1 is SGHAT, CDR2 FQDESV, per germline (reference sequence). Written as DNA, the CDR3 is TGTGCCAGCACCCAAAAGCCCGGGTCTGGGGCCAACGTCCTGACTTTC. Translation gives CASTQKPGSGANVLTF.

The chain has TRBV6-5 and TRBJ2-1; the match to TRBD1 covers 8 bases. The V and J ends lost 6 bases and 3 bases, in that order; junction bases with no gene match: 4. The CDR3 extends over 14 amino acids. CDR1 is MNHEY and CDR2 is SVGAGI in the germline V gene. CDR3 DNA sequence: TGTGCCAGCAGAGGACAGGGAGTCTACAATGAGCAGTTCTTC. Amino acids: CASRGQGVYNEQFF.

V and J are TRBV28 and TRBJ1-5; D is unresolved. V lost 7 bases and J lost 4, with 8 bases in between. Per the germline V gene, CDR1 is MDHEN and CDR2 is SYDVKM. CDR3 length: 12 residues. The CDR3 bases are TGTGCCAGCACACTAATGAATCAGCCCCAGCATTTT. It translates to CASTLMNQPQHF.

On this clone: One end of the junction does not line up with germline, which may come from a read error. This chain links TRBV5-8 with TRBJ2-4; the D is unclear. The CDR3 extends over 8 amino acids. Germline lookup yields CDR1 SGHTS and CDR2 YDEGEE. The CDR3 nucleotides read TGTGCCAGCAGCTCCCATCAGTTC. It encodes CASSSHQF.

The chain carries TRBV27 and TRBJ2-7; 14 positions match TRBD2. The junction had 7 bases not matched to a gene; V was cut back by 5 bases and J by 1 base. The V gene's germline CDR1 is MNHEY and CDR2 SMNVEV (reference sequence). The CDR3 has 17 residues. The CDR3 DNA follows: TGTGCCAGCAGTCTGACTAGCGGGGGGGTATTTTCCTACGAGCAGTACTTC. Protein: CASSLTSGGVFSYEQYF.

This chain joins TRBV10-3 and TRBJ1-1; D is possibly TRBD1 (5 bases). There are 17 residues in the CDR3. Germline values: CDR1 ENHRY, CDR2 SYGVKD. V was trimmed by 2 bases and J by 2 bases, leaving 18 bases between them. CDR3 sequence reads: CAISERSIGVANTEAFF. The CDR3 coding sequence is TGTGCCATCAGTGAGCGGAGTATAGGGGTTGCAAACACTGAAGCTTTCTTT.

The chain couples TRBV13 to TRBJ2-7, with D possibly being TRBD1 (6 bases). The CDR3 extends over 14 amino acids. Trimming left V 3 bases short and J 2 bases short, with 11 bases between. Per the germline V gene, CDR1 is PRHDT and CDR2 is FYEKMQ (reference sequence). The CDR3 bases are TGTGCCAGCAGCTTCAACAGGGTTACCTACGAGCAGTACTTC. Protein: CASSFNRVTYEQYF.

The chain carries TRBV19 and TRBJ1-6, with a tentative D call TRBD1 (6 bases). This CDR3 has 12 amino acids. Germline V gene data show CDR1 as LNHDA and CDR2 as SQIVND (reference sequence). The V and J ends lost 11 bases and 9 bases respectively, with 14 bases between them. The CDR3 spells CAVEGVASPLHF. The CDR3 nucleotides are TGTGCCGTCGAGGGGGTTGCTTCACCCCTCCACTTT.

This clone was observed a single time. The chain couples TRBV27 to TRBJ2-1; 7 bases fit TRBD1. The CDR3 is 18 residues long. Per the germline V gene, CDR1 is MNHEY and CDR2 is SMNVEV (reference sequence). The junction had 20 bases not matched to a gene; V was cut back by 7 bases and J by 5 bases. The CDR3 nucleotides read TGTGCCAGCACCCCCCGCCGGGGACAGACAACCCTCCACAATGAGCAGTTCTTC. Its translation is CASTPRRGQTTLHNEQFF.

The chain employs TRBV5-6 and TRBJ1-1; TRBD1 matches 10 bases. Trimming removed 1 base from V and 3 bases from J; junction bases left unmatched: 3. The CDR3 totals 15 residues. Germline CDR1 reads SGHDT; CDR2 reads YYEEEE. CDR3 coding DNA: TGTGCCAGCAGCTTGTTGACAGGGGGCTACACTGAAGCTTTCTTT. It yields the protein CASSLLTGGYTEAFF.

The gene calls are TRBV4-1 and TRBJ1-2; 7 bases are a match to TRBD1. Germline V gene sequence: CDR1 MGHRA, CDR2 YSYEKL. V trimming: 0 bases; J trimming: 4 bases; junction bases outside the gene matches: 11. The CDR3 contains 17 residues. CDR3 sequence (DNA): TGCGCCAGCAGCCAAGATTCGGGAGGGGGCAAGTTCTATGGCTACACCTTC. As protein: CASSQDSGGGKFYGYTF.